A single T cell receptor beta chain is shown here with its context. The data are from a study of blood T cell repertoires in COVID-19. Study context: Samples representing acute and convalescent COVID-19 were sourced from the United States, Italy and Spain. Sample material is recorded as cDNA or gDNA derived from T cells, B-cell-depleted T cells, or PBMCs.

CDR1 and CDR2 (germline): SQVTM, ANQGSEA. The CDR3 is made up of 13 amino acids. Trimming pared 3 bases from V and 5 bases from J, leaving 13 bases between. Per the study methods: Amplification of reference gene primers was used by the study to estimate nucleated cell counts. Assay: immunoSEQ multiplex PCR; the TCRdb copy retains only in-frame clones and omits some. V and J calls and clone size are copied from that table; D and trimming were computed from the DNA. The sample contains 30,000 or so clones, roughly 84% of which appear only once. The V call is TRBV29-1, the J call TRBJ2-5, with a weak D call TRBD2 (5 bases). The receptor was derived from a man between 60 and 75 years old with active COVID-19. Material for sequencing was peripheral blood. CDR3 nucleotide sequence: TGCAGCGTTGAGTCCGGAGGTGGCGAGACCCAGTACTTC. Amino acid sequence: CSVESGGGETQYF. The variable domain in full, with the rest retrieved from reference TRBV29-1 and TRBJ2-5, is SAVISQKPSRDICQRGTSLTIQCQVDSQVTMMFWYRQQPGQSLTLIATANQGSEATYESGFVIDKFPISRPNLTFSTLTVSNMSPEDSSIYLCSVESGGGETQYFGPGTRLLVL.